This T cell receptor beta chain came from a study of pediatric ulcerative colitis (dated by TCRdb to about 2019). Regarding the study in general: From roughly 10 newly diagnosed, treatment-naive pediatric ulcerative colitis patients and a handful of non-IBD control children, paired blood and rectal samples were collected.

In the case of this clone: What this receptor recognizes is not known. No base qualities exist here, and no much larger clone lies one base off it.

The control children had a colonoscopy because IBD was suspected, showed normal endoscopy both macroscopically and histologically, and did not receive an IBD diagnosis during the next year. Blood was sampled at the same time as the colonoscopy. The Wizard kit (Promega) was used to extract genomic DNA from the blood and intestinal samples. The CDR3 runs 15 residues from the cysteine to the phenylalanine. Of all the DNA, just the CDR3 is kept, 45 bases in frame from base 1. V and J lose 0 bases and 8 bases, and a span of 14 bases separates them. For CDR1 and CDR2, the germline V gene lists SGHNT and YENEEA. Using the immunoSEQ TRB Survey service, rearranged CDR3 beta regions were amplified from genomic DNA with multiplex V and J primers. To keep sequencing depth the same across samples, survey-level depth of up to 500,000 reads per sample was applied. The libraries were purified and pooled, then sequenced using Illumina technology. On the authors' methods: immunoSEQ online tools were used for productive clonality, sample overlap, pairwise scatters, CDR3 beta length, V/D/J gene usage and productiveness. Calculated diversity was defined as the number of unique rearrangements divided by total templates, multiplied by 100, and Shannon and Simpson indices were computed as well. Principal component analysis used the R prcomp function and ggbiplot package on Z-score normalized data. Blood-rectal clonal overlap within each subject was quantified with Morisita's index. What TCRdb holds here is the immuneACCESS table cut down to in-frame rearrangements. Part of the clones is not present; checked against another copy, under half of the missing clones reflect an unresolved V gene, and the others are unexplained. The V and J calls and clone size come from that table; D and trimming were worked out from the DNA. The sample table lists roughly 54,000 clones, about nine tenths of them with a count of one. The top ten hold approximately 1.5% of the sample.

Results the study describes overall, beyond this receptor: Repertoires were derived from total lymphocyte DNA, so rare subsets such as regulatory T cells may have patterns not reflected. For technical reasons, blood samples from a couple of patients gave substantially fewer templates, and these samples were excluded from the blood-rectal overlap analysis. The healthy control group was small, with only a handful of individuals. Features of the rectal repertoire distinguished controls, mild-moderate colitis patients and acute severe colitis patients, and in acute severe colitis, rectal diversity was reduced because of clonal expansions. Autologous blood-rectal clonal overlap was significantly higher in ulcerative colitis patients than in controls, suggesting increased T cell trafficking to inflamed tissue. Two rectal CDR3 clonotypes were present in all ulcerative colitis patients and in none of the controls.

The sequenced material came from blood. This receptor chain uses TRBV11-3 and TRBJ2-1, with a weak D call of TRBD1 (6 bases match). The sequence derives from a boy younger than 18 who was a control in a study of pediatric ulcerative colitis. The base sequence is TGTGCCAGCAGCTTAGATTCGCACAGGGCCTATGAGCAGTTCTTC. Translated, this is CASSLDSHRAYEQFF. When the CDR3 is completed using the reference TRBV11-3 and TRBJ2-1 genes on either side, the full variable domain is EAGVVQSPRYKIIEKKQPVAFWCNPISGHNTLYWYLQNLGQGPELLIRYENEEAVDDSQLPKDRFSAERLKGVDSTLKIQPAELGDSAVYLCASSLDSHRAYEQFFGPGTRLTVL.